This TCR beta chain was recovered during a study of radiotherapy plus CTLA-4 blockade in lung cancer. The count of this clone is one. The CDR3 loop spans 13 amino acids. Trimming stripped 1 base from V and 3 bases from J, with 10 bases between. Germline V gene data show CDR1 as SQVTM and CDR2 as ANQGSEA. Repertoires were generated with immunoSEQ multiplex PCR, while TCRdb's copy carries only in-frame clones and drops some. Among approximately 90,000 clones listed, about 83% were seen once. The J gene is TRBJ2-7, the V gene TRBV29-1; tentative D call: TRBD1 (7 bases). The input for sequencing was peripheral blood, taken from a patient treated with radiotherapy plus ipilimumab. The sequence came from a human donor with non-small cell lung cancer who had stable disease on radiotherapy plus ipilimumab. In DNA, the CDR3 is TGCAGCGTTGAAGGGCAGGGGGGCTACGAGCAGTACTTC. As protein: CSVEGQGGYEQYF.